The rows below give T cell receptor beta chains drawn from one sample of a study of T cells in narcolepsy. Sequencing used immunoSEQ multiplex PCR; TCRdb keeps in-frame clones, though not all of them. The sample includes roughly 32,000 clones, roughly 80% of them seen just once. Source material: CD45RA- memory CD4+ T cells from PBMCs. The source is a human donor with narcolepsy. Both conserved end residues are part of each CDR3. D genes are given only for firm matches. Size is stated for part of the rows, as once, few or many counts, or as a class when the clone is expanded.

V,D,J,size,length,DNA,CDR3
TRBV28,-,TRBJ1-2,-,12,TGTGCCAGCAGTTCCAGGGTGAGAGGCTACACCTTC,CASSSRVRGYTF
TRBV7-7,-,TRBJ1-4,-,15,TGTGCTAGCAGCCAAACGGGGGGGCAGGGTGAAAAACTGTTTTTT,CASSQTGGQGEKLFF
TRBV15,TRBD1,TRBJ2-3,-,14,TGTGCCACCAGCAGGGGACAGAGCACAGATACGCAGTATTTT,CATSRGQSTDTQYF
TRBV9,TRBD1,TRBJ1-1,-,15,TGTGCCAGCAGCGCCCAGGGACAGAGAAACACTGAAGCTTTCTTT,CASSAQGQRNTEAFF
TRBV2,TRBD1,TRBJ1-2,-,13,TGTGCCAGCATGGAGGGACAGATCTATGGCTACACCTTC,CASMEGQIYGYTF
TRBV6-5,-,TRBJ2-6,-,16,TGTGCCAGCAGTTCGTATATGGGCTCTGGGGCCAACGTCCTGACTTTC,CASSSYMGSGANVLTF
TRBV6-6,-,TRBJ1-3,-,15,TGTGCCAGCAGCGACGGGAACCGCTCTGGAAACACCATATATTTT,CASSDGNRSGNTIYF
TRBV5-4,-,TRBJ1-4,-,15,TGTGCCAGCAGCTCGTCAGGGAACGTAAATGAAAAACTGTTTTTT,CASSSSGNVNEKLFF
TRBV19,TRBD1,TRBJ2-1,-,14,TGTGCCAGTAGTAACCGGGGACAGGGCGATGAGCAGTTCTTC,CASSNRGQGDEQFF
TRBV10-2,-,TRBJ1-2,-,13,TGCGCCAGCAGTGGGAGTTTGGGCTATGGCTACACCTTC,CASSGSLGYGYTF
TRBV5-1,-,TRBJ2-4,-,14,TGCGCCAGCAGCTTGGGACACAGTGCGGACATTCAGTACTTC,CASSLGHSADIQYF
TRBV10-3,TRBD2,TRBJ2-5,-,16,TGTGCCATCAGTTTGGGACTAGCGGGAGGCTCAGAGACCCAGTACTTC,CAISLGLAGGSETQYF
TRBV2,-,TRBJ1-6,-,14,TGTGCCAGCAGTAAGGGGGCCTATAATTCACCCCTCCACTTT,CASSKGAYNSPLHF
TRBV2,TRBD1,TRBJ1-2,-,15,TGTGCCAGCAGACGAGGACAGGGGGCACAATATGGCTACACCTTC,CASRRGQGAQYGYTF
TRBV6-5,TRBD2,TRBJ2-7,-,14,TGTGCCAGCAGGACATTAGCGGGGTCCTACGAGCAGTACTTC,CASRTLAGSYEQYF
TRBV5-1,-,TRBJ1-1,-,15,TGCGCCAGCAGCTTGGACGGGATGGTGAACACTGAAGCTTTCTTT,CASSLDGMVNTEAFF
TRBV5-1,-,TRBJ1-4,-,15,TGCGCCAGCAGCTTCGGGTCAGCAACTAATGAAAAACTGTTTTTT,CASSFGSATNEKLFF
TRBV9,-,TRBJ1-1,once,14,TGTGCCAGCAGCGTAGCACCCAGGAACACTGAAGCTTTCTTT,CASSVAPRNTEAFF
TRBV19,TRBD2,TRBJ2-1,-,13,TGTGCCGCCGGGACTAGCGGGAGAAATGAGCAGTTCTTC,CAAGTSGRNEQFF
TRBV6-5,-,TRBJ1-4,-,12,TGTGCCAGCAGTGAAGAGTTTAAGGGTCTGTTTTTT,CASSEEFKGLFF
TRBV5-1,TRBD1,TRBJ2-4,-,15,TGCGCCAGCAGTGTGACAGGGGGGGCCAAAAACATTCAGTACTTC,CASSVTGGAKNIQYF
TRBV7-7,-,TRBJ2-2,once,15,TGTGCTAGCAGCTTAGCGTCACAGGGAATCGGGGAGCTGTTTTTT,CASSLASQGIGELFF
TRBV7-3,-,TRBJ1-1,-,13,TGTGCCAGCAGCTTGACAGGTGTTACTGAAGCTTTCTTT,CASSLTGVTEAFF
TRBV6-1,-,TRBJ2-7,few,13,TGTGCCAGCGGGACGGGTGGGGCCTACGAGCAGTACTTC,CASGTGGAYEQYF
TRBV4-2,-,TRBJ1-3,few,15,TGTGCCAGCAGGGAAGGAGGGGCAGGTGGAAACACCATATATTTT,CASREGGAGGNTIYF
TRBV30,-,TRBJ2-7,-,16,TGTGCCTGGAGTACGCGGTTGGGGGGGGCCGGGAGCGAGCAGTACTTC,CAWSTRLGGAGSEQYF
TRBV4-1,TRBD2,TRBJ2-7,-,18,TGCGCCAGCAGCCAAGTGAGGGAGCGCGGGAGGAATTTCAACGAGCAGTACTTC,CASSQVRERGRNFNEQYF
TRBV29-1,-,TRBJ2-5,-,11,TGCAGCGTTGAATTTGAGGAGACCCAGTACTTC,CSVEFEETQYF
TRBV28,-,TRBJ2-3,once,15,TGTGCCAGCAGCGGGTACCAGGGGAGGGCAGATACGCAGTATTTT,CASSGYQGRADTQYF
TRBV10-3,-,TRBJ1-1,once,14,TGTGCCATCAGCAGAACAGGACAGAACACTGAAGCTTTCTTT,CAISRTGQNTEAFF
TRBV2,-,TRBJ2-2,-,15,TGTGCCAGCAGTGGCCTAGCCCAGGGCACCGGGGAGCTGTTTTTT,CASSGLAQGTGELFF
TRBV6-1,-,TRBJ2-4,-,14,TGTGCCAGCATGATGGGGTCCTGGGGGCACATTCAGTACTTC,CASMMGSWGHIQYF
TRBV5-6,TRBD1,TRBJ1-2,once,16,TGTGCCAGCAGTCTTCCAGGGACAGGGGGAAAGGTTGGCTACACCTTC,CASSLPGTGGKVGYTF
TRBV9,TRBD1,TRBJ1-2,-,15,TGTGCCAGCAGCGCCCGACAGGGGGCGATCGGCGGCTACACCTTC,CASSARQGAIGGYTF
TRBV28,-,TRBJ1-5,-,12,TGTGCCAGCAGTTTGGACGGGCAGCCCCAGCATTTT,CASSLDGQPQHF
TRBV6-1,-,TRBJ1-3,-,12,TGTGCCAGCAGTGAAAGTGGAAACACCATATATTTT,CASSESGNTIYF
TRBV28,-,TRBJ1-2,-,13,TGTGCCAGCAGTAACTCAGACACAGGGGGCTACACCTTC,CASSNSDTGGYTF
TRBV28,-,TRBJ2-6,-,15,TGTGCCAGCACTTTTGGAATACTCGGGGCCAACGTCCTGACTTTC,CASTFGILGANVLTF
TRBV10-3,-,TRBJ1-3,few,14,TGTGCCATCAGTGTAGCGGTCTCTGGAAACACCATATATTTT,CAISVAVSGNTIYF
TRBV7-2,-,TRBJ2-7,-,12,TGTGCCAGCAGCTTAGACAGACGGGAGCAGTACTTC,CASSLDRREQYF
TRBV7-9,-,TRBJ1-6,-,12,TGTGCCAGCAGCTTATTGTGTTCACCCCTCCACTTT,CASSLLCSPLHF
TRBV5-1,-,TRBJ2-1,-,13,TGCGCCAGTAAATTGACCCCCTACAATGAGCAGTTCTTC,CASKLTPYNEQFF
TRBV6-1,-,TRBJ1-1,once,13,TGTGCCAGCACCTTCAGGGAGACCACTGAAGCTTTCTTT,CASTFRETTEAFF
TRBV6-1,TRBD1,TRBJ1-2,-,14,TGTGCCAGCAGCCGATCCGGGACAGGGGATGGCTACACCTTC,CASSRSGTGDGYTF
TRBV25-1,-,TRBJ2-3,-,15,TGTGCCAGCAGTGATCGGCCGGGACGCCGAGATACGCAGTATTTT,CASSDRPGRRDTQYF